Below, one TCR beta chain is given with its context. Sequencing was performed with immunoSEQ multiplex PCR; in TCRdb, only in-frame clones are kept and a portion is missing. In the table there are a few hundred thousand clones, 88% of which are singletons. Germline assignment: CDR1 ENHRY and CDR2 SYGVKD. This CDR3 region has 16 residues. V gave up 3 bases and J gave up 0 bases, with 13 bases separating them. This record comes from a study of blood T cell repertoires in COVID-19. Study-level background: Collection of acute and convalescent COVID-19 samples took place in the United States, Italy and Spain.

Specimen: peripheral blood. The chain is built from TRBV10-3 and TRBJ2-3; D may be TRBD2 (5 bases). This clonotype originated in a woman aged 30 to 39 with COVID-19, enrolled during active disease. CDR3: CAISDLSGTSTDTQYF. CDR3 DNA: TGTGCCATCAGTGATCTCAGCGGAACTAGCACAGATACGCAGTATTTT.